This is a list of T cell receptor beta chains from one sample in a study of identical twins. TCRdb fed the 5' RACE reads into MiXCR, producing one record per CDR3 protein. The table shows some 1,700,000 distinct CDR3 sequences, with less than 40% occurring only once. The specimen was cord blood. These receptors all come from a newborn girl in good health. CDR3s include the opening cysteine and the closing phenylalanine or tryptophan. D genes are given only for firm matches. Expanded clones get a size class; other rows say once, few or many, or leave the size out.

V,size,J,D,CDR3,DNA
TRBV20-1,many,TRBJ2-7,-,CSVSFKGYEQYF,TGCAGTGTTTCATTCAAAGGCTACGAGCAGTACTTC
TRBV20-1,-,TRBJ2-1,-,CSASRDPTYNEQFF,TGCAGTGCTTCGCGGGACCCAACCTACAATGAGCAGTTCTTC
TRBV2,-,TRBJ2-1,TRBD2,CASSAGTSGMYNEQFF,TGTGCCAGCAGCGCAGGGACTAGCGGGATGTACAATGAGCAGTTCTTC
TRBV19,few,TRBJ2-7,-,CASSIAGPNRIGYEQYF,TGTGCCAGTAGTATAGCGGGACCTAACCGGATCGGCTACGAGCAGTACTTC
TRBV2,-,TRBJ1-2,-,CARLYGYTF,TGTGCCAGGCTCTATGGCTACACCTTC
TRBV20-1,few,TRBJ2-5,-,CSVKGRETQYF,TGCAGTGTTAAGGGACGGGAGACCCAGTACTTC
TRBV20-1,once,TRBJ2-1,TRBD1,CSARSPRDSSYNEQFF,TGCAGTGCTAGAAGCCCCCGGGACAGCTCCTACAATGAGCAGTTCTTC
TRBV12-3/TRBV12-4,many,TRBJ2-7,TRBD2,CASSGLAGPYEQYF,TGTGCCAGCAGTGGACTAGCGGGGCCCTACGAGCAGTACTTC
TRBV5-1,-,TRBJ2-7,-,CASSLRPTPYEQYF,TGCGCCAGCAGCTTGCGCCCAACCCCCTACGAGCAGTACTTC
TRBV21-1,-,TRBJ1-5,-,CASVQGGDSNQPQHF,TGTGCCAGCGTCCAAGGGGGGGATAGCAATCAGCCCCAGCATTTT
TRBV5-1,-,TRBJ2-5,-,CASSRMGEEETQYF,TGCGCCAGCAGCCGAATGGGGGAGGAGGAGACCCAGTACTTC
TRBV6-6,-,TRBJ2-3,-,CASRRLGGNSKDTQYF,TGTGCCAGCCGTCGTCTTGGCGGAAATAGCAAAGATACGCAGTATTTT
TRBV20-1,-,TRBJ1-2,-,CSARQQASYYGYTF,TGCAGTGCTAGGCAACAGGCCTCGTACTATGGCTACACCTTC
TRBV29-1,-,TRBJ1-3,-,CSVDGERNTIYF,TGCAGCGTTGATGGGGAAAGAAACACCATATATTTT
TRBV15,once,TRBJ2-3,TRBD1,CATSRRGTGGTDAQYF,TGTGCCACCAGCAGACGGGGGACAGGGGGCACAGATGCGCAGTATTTT
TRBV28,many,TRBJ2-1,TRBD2,CASSLAGGGYNEQFF,TGTGCCAGCAGTTTAGCGGGAGGGGGGTACAATGAGCAGTTCTTC
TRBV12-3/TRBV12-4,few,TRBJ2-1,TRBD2,CASGTSSYEQFF,TGTGCCAGCGGGACTAGCAGCTATGAGCAGTTCTTC
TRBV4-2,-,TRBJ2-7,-,CASSQDFYAAYEQYF,TGTGCCAGCAGCCAAGACTTCTACGCGGCCTACGAGCAGTACTTC
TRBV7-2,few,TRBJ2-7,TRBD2,CASSLLFSGGSYEQYF,TGTGCCAGCAGCTTACTTTTTAGCGGGGGCTCCTACGAGCAGTACTTC
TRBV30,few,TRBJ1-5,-,CAWSVIGNQPQHF,TGTGCCTGGAGTGTAATAGGCAATCAGCCCCAGCATTTT
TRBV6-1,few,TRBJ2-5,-,CASLNGETQYF,TGTGCCAGCCTGAACGGAGAGACCCAGTACTTC
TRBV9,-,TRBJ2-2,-,CASSWGSGVTGELFF,TGTGCCAGCAGCTGGGGTAGCGGAGTCACCGGGGAGCTGTTTTTT
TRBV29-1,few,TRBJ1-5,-,CSVERGGGGPQHF,TGCAGCGTTGAAAGGGGGGGAGGAGGACCCCAGCATTTT
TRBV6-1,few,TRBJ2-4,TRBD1,CASRKETGTSDIQYF,TGTGCCAGCAGGAAAGAGACAGGGACATCCGACATTCAGTACTTC
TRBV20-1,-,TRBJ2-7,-,CSVRAEGGYEQYF,TGCAGTGTCAGGGCCGAGGGAGGCTACGAGCAGTACTTC
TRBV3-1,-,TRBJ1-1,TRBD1,CASSQETGTGTTEAFF,TGTGCCAGCAGCCAAGAGACCGGGACAGGGACCACTGAAGCTTTCTTT